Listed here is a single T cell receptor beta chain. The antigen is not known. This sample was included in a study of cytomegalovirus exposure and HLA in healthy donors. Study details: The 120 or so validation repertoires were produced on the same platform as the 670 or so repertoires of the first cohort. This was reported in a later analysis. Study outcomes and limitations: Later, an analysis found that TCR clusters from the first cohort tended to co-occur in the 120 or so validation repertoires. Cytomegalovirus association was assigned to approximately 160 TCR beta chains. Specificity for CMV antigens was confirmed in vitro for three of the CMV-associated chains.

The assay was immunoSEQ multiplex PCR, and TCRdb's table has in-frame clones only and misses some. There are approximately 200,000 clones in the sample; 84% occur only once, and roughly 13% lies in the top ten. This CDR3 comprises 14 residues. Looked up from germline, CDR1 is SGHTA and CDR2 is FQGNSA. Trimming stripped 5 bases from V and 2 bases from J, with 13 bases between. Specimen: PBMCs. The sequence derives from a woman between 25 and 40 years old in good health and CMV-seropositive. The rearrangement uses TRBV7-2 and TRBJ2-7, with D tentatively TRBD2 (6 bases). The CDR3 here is CASSPTSGPYEQYF. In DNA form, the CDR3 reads TGTGCCAGCAGCCCGACCAGCGGGCCCTACGAGCAGTACTTC. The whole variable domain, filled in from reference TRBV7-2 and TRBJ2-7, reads GAGVSQSPSNKVTEKGKDVELRCDPISGHTALYWYRQSLGQGLEFLIYFQGNSAPDKSGLPSDRFSAERTGGSVSTLTIQRTQQEDSAVYLCASSPTSGPYEQYFGPGTRLTVT.